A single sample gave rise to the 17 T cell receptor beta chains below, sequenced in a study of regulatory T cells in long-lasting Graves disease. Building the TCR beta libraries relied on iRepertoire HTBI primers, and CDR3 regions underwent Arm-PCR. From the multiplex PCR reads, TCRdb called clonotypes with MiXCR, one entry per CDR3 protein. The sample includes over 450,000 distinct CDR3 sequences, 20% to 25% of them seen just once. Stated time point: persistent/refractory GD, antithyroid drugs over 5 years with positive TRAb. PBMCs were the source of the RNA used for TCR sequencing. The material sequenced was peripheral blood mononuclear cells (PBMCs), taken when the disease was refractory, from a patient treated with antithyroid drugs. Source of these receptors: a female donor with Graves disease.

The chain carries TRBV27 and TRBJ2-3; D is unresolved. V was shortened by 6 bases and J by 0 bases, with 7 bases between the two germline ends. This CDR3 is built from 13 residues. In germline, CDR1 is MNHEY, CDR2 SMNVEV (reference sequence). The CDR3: CASRPRSTDTQYF. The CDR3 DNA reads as TGTGCCAGCAGGCCGCGGAGCACAGATACGCAGTATTTT.

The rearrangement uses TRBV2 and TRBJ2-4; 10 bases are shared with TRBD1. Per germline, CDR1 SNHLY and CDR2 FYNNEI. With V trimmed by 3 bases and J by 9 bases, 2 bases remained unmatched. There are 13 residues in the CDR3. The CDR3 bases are TGTGCCAGCAGTGATGGGACAGGGGCCATTCAGTACTTC. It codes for CASSDGTGAIQYF.

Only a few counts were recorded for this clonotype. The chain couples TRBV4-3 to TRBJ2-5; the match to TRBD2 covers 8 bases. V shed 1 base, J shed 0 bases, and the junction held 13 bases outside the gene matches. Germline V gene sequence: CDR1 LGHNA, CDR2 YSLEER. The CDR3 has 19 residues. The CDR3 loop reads CASSQAVGAPREDQETQYF. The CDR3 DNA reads TGCGCCAGCAGCCAAGCTGTGGGGGCTCCGCGGGAGGACCAAGAGACCCAGTACTTC.

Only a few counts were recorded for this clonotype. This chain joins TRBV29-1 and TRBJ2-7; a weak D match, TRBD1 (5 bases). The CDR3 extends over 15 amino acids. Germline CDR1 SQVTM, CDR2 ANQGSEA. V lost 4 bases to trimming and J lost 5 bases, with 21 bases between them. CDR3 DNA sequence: TGCAGCGTTGGGGCCCCCGCAGGGCCGTTGCACGAGCAGTACTTC. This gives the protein CSVGAPAGPLHEQYF.

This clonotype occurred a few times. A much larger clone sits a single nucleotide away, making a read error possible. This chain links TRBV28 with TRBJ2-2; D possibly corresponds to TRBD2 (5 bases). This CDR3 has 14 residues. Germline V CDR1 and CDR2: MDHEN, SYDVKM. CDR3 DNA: TGTGCCAGCAAGGACGGCGCGAACACCGGGGAGCTGCTTTTT. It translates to CASKDGANTGELLF.

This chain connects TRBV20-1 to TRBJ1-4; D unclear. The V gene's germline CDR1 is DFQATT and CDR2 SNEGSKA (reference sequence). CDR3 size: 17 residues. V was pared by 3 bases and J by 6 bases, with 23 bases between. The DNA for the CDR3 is TGCAGTGCTAGGGTCGGGCGGCTGCTGGGGAAAGATGAAAAACTGTTTTTT. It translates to CSARVGRLLGKDEKLFF.

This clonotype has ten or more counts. The CDR3 sequence: CASRGHSGYTF. As DNA, the CDR3 is TGTGCCAGCCGGGGACACTCTGGCTACACCTTC. The chain employs TRBV11-2 and TRBJ1-2; possibly TRBD1 for D (6 bases). V was trimmed by 8 bases and J by 7 bases, leaving 11 bases between them. Per germline, CDR1 SGHAT and CDR2 FQNNGV. The CDR3 sequence is 11 residues long.

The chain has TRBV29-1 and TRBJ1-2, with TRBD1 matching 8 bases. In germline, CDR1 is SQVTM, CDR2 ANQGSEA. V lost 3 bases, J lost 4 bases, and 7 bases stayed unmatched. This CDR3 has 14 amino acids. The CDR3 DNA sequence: TGCAGCGTTGACCGGGACAGGACTAGCTATGGCTACACCTTC. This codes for CSVDRDRTSYGYTF. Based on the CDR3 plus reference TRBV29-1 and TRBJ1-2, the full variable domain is SAVISQKPSRDICQRGTSLTIQCQVDSQVTMMFWYRQQPGQSLTLIATANQGSEATYESGFVIDKFPISRPNLTFSTLTVSNMSPEDSSIYLCSVDRDRTSYGYTFGSGTRLTVV.

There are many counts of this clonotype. CDR3 amino acids: CASRVGAFGNYGYTF. Here the CDR3 DNA reads TGTGCCAGCAGAGTCGGCGCCTTCGGAAACTATGGCTACACCTTC. V gene TRBV28 combines with J gene TRBJ1-2; no definite D call. The CDR3 covers 15 residues. The V and J ends lost 6 bases and 2 bases respectively, with 16 bases between them. From germline, CDR1 is MDHEN and CDR2 SYDVKM.

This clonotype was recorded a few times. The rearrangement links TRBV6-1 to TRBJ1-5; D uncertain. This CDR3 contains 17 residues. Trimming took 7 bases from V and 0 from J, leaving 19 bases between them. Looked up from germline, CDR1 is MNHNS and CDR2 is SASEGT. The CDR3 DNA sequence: TGTGCCAGCACCCCGGGCGGGTCCAGTTATAGCAATCAGCCCCAGCATTTT. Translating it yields CASTPGGSSYSNQPQHF.

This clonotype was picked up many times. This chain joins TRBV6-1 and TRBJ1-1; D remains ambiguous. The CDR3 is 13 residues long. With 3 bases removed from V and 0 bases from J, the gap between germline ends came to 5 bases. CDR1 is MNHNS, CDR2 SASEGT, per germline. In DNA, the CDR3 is TGTGCCAGCAGTGATTCGGTGAACACTGAAGCTTTCTTT. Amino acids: CASSDSVNTEAFF.

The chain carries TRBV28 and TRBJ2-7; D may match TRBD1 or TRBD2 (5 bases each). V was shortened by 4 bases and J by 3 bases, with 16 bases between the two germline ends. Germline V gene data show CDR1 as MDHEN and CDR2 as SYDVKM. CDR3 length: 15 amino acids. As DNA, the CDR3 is TGTGCCAGCAGTTCTAGTGCCGGGACCCTCTACGAGCAGTACTTC. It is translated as CASSSSAGTLYEQYF.

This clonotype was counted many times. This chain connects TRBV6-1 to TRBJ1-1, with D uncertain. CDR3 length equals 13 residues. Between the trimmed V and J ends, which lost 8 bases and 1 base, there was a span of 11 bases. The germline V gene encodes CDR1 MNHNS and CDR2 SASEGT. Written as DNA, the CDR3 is TGTGCCAGCTTGACTGAGGCGAACACTGAAGCTTTCTTT. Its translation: CASLTEANTEAFF.

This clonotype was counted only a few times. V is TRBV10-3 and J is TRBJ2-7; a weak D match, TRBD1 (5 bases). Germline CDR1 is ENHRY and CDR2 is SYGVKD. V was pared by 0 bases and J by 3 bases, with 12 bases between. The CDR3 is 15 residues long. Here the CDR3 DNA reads TGTGCCATCAGTGAGTCCGGCAGGGTCCGCTACGAGCAGTACTTC. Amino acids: CAISESGRVRYEQYF.

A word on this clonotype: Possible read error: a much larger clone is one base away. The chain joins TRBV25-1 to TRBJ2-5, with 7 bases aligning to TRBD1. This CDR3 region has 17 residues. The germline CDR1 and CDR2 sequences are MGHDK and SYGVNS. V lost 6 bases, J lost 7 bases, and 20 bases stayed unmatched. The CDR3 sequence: CASSPLGDRVYEGTQYF. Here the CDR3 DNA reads TGTGCCAGCAGCCCACTAGGAGACAGGGTTTATGAAGGGACCCAGTACTTC.

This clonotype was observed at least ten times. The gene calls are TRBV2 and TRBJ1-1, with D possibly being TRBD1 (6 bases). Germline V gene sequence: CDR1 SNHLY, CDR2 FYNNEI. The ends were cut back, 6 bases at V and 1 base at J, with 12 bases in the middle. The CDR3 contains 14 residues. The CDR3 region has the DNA TGTGCCAGCAGATTCAGGGGCGGGAACACTGAAGCTTTCTTT. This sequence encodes CASRFRGGNTEAFF.

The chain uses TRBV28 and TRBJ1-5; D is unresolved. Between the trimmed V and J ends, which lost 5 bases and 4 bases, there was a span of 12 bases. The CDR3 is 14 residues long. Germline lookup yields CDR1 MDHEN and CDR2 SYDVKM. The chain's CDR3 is CASSQPTGNQPQHF. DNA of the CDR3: TGTGCCAGCAGTCAACCGACGGGAAATCAGCCCCAGCATTTT. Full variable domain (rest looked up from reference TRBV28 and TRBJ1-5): DVKVTQSSRYLVKRTGEKVFLECVQDMDHENMFWYRQDPGLGLRLIYFSYDVKMKEKGDIPEGYSVSREKKERFSLILESASTNQTSMYLCASSQPTGNQPQHFGDGTRLSIL.